This TCR beta chain was found in a study of T cell responses to AZD1222 COVID-19 vaccine. Some clones are missing from TCRdb's copy, which holds only in-frame ones; the method was immunoSEQ multiplex PCR. Of tens of thousands of clones listed, about 88% are singletons. There are 12 residues in the CDR3. The sequence was obtained from an adult in good health. The specimen comprised peripheral blood, sampled on day 0 of AZD1222 vaccination. The chain has TRBV21-1 and TRBJ1-2. TRBV21-1 is termed a pseudogene. The CDR3 here is CASSRERDGYTF. Written as DNA, the CDR3 is TGTGCCAGCAGCAGGGAAAGAGATGGCTACACCTTC.